Included here is one T cell receptor beta chain sequence, with context. Only in-frame clones appear in the TCRdb table, and some are missing; sequencing was by immunoSEQ multiplex PCR. This sample has around 310,000 clones, with 90% found just once. This specimen comes from a study of blood T cell repertoires in COVID-19. Germline-derived CDR1 and CDR2 are MNHEY and SMNVEV (reference sequence). Trimming removed 2 bases from V and 4 bases from J, with 7 bases in between. This CDR3 comprises 13 residues. The chain is built from TRBV27 and TRBJ2-3, with a tentative D call TRBD1 (5 bases). Specimen: peripheral blood. This clonotype originated in a woman between 40 and 55 years old with COVID-19, enrolled during active disease. Written as DNA, the CDR3 is TGTGCCAGCAGTTTACCAGGGTCAGATACGCAGTATTTT. Translating it yields CASSLPGSDTQYF.